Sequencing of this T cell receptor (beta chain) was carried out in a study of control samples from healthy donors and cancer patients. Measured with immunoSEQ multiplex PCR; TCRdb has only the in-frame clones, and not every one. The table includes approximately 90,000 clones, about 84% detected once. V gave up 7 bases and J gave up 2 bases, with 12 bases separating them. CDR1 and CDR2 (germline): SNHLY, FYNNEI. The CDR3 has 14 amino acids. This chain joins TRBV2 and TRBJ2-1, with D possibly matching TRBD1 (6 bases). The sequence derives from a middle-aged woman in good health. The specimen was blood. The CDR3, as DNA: TGTGCCAGCAAAACAGGGATTCCCTACAATGAGCAGTTCTTC. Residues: CASKTGIPYNEQFF.